Sequencing of this T cell receptor (beta chain) was carried out in a study of early T cells in non-severe SARS-CoV-2 infection. Study as a whole: Sequenced material consisted of bulk RNA (from unsorted whole blood), and chains were unpaired.

Attachment of unique molecular identifiers to individual cDNA molecules was performed. TCRdb re-analysed the 5' RACE reads in MiXCR, keeping a single row per CDR3 protein. This sample yields 80,000 or so distinct CDR3 sequences, of which about 12% are seen a single time; roughly 3.6% belongs to the top ten. This clonotype was seen only a few times. Its antigen is not known. Germline V gene sequence: CDR1 SGHVS, CDR2 FQNEAQ. V was pared by 2 bases and J by 3 bases, with 9 bases between. This CDR3 is built from 14 residues. Whole-study results and caveats: VDJdb matching, biased toward anti-spike CD8 responses, missed private and CD4 specificities.

The genes are TRBV7-8 and TRBJ2-3; D is ambiguous. Sequencing used whole blood. The sequence was obtained from an adult who was a healthcare worker with PCR-confirmed SARS-CoV-2 infection or an uninfected control (not recorded which). CDR3 protein: CASSLLGSTDTQYF. The CDR3 DNA is TGTGCCAGCAGCTTACTCGGGTCAACAGATACGCAGTATTTT. Combining the CDR3 with reference TRBV7-8 and TRBJ2-3 gives the whole variable domain GAGVSQSPRYKVAKRGQDVALRCDPISGHVSLFWYQQALGQGPEFLTYFQNEAQLDKSGLPSDRFFAERPEGSVSTLKIQRTQQEDSAVYLCASSLLGSTDTQYFGPGTRLTVL.